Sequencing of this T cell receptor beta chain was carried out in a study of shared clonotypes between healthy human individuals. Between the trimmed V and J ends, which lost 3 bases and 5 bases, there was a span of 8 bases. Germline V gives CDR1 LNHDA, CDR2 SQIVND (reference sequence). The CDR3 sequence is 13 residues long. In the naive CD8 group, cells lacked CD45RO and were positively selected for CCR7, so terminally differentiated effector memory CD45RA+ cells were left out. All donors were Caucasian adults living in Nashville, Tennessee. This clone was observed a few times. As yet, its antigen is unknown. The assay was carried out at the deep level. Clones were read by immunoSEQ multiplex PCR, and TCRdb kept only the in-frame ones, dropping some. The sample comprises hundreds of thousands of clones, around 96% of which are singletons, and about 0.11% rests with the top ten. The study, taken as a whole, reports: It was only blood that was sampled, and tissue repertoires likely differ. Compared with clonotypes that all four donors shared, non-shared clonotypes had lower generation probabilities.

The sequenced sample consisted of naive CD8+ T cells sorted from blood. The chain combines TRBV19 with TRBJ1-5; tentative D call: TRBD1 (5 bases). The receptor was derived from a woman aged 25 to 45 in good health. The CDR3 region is CASSMARDQPQHF. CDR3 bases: TGTGCCAGTAGTATGGCCAGGGATCAGCCCCAGCATTTT.